This T cell receptor beta chain was observed in a study of T cells in Graves' hyperthyroidism and ophthalmopathy. The TCR beta CDR3 regions underwent amplification using RNA transcripts as the source. An initial round of RT-PCR targeting the TCR CDR3 relied on the HTBI primer set. Using its own MiXCR run on the multiplex PCR reads, TCRdb lists one record per CDR3 protein. The sample lists a few hundred thousand distinct CDR3 sequences; around 25% were seen once. The germline gives CDR1 LGHNT, CDR2 FRNRAP. V was cut by 3 bases and J by 6 bases, with 6 bases left in between. The CDR3 runs 11 residues. The receptor was isolated from a man aged 50 to 59 with Graves' hyperthyroidism. This sequence joins TRBV12-5 and TRBJ2-7; no clear D gene. Source material: blood. For the CDR3, the DNA is TGTGCTAGTGGTTTAGTAAGCGAGCAGTACTTC. Translated: CASGLVSEQYF.